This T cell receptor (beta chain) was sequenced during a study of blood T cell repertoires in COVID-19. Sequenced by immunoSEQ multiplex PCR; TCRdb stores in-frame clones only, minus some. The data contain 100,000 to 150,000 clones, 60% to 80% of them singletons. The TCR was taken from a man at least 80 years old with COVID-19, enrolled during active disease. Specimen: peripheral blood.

The chain's CDR3 is CASSLAGQYYEQYF. The CDR3 DNA follows: TGCGCCAGCAGCTTGGCGGGACAGTACTACGAGCAGTACTTC. The rearrangement links TRBV5-1 to TRBJ2-7; 7 bases are a match to TRBD1. Germline CDR1 SGHRS, CDR2 YFSETQ. Germline trimming cut 0 bases from V and 3 bases from J; bases unmatched to any gene: 3. The CDR3 length is 14 residues.